Listed here are 22 T cell receptor beta chains from one sample, sequenced in a study of T cell responses to AZD1222 COVID-19 vaccine. Sequenced by immunoSEQ multiplex PCR; TCRdb stores in-frame clones only, minus some. The sample consists of about 170,000 clones, roughly 92% of them appearing once. Sequencing was performed on peripheral blood, taken on day 0 of AZD1222 vaccination. These receptors were taken from an adult in good health.

The chain couples TRBV19 to TRBJ1-4; D is unclear. The CDR3 is 15 amino acids. In germline, CDR1 is LNHDA, CDR2 SQIVND (reference sequence). Trimming left V 6 bases short and J 0 bases short, with 11 bases between. Here the CDR3 reads CASSPHSATNEKLFF. The DNA for the CDR3 is TGTGCCAGTAGCCCCCACAGTGCAACTAATGAAAAACTGTTTTTT.

The chain links TRBV15 to TRBJ2-5; D unclear. With 1 base removed from V and 1 base from J, the gap between germline ends came to 13 bases. Per the germline V gene, CDR1 is LNHNV and CDR2 is YYDKDF (reference sequence). The CDR3 is 16 residues long. CDR3 in DNA: TGTGCCACCAGCAGAGCGGTCATGCAGGCCCAAGAGACCCAGTACTTC. Protein sequence: CATSRAVMQAQETQYF.

The rearrangement joins TRBV7-6 to TRBJ2-7, with unresolved D. Per the germline V gene, CDR1 is SGHVS and CDR2 is FNYEAQ. V lost 3 bases to trimming and J lost 0 bases, with 9 bases between them. The length of the CDR3 is 14 residues. CDR3 sequence (DNA): TGTGCCAGCAGCTTGGACCCTAACTCCTACGAGCAGTACTTC. This sequence encodes CASSLDPNSYEQYF.

A single count supports this clone. The chain joins TRBV3-1 (or the pseudogene TRBV3-2) to TRBJ2-7; 11 bases map to TRBD1. CDR1 and CDR2 (germline): LGHDT, YNNKEL (reference sequence). The V and J ends lost 4 bases and 7 bases, in that order; junction bases with no gene match: 9. This CDR3 contains 15 residues. The CDR3 spells CASSPGQGGTKEQYF. The CDR3 DNA reads as TGTGCCAGCAGCCCGGGACAGGGGGGTACGAAAGAGCAGTACTTC.

The chain links TRBV27 to TRBJ2-7; TRBD1 aligns across 9 bases. Germline V lookup: CDR1 MNHEY, CDR2 SMNVEV (reference sequence). This CDR3 has 16 amino acids. V trimming: 5 bases; J trimming: 3 bases; junction bases outside the gene matches: 11. CDR3 amino acids: CASSLSTGGLFYEQYF. The CDR3 DNA is TGTGCCAGCAGTCTTTCTACAGGGGGCCTTTTCTACGAGCAGTACTTC.

The chain carries TRBV5-1 and TRBJ2-7; 7 bases line up with TRBD1. This CDR3 has 13 residues. V lost 5 bases and J lost 3; bases outside the gene matches: 5. The germline gives CDR1 SGHRS, CDR2 YFSETQ. CDR3 region: CASRGQTDYEQYF. As DNA, the CDR3 is TGCGCCAGCAGGGGACAGACGGACTACGAGCAGTACTTC.

The rearrangement links TRBV19 to TRBJ1-4; D is undetermined. CDR1 is LNHDA, CDR2 SQIVND, per germline (reference sequence). The CDR3 totals 13 residues. The V end was cut by 8 bases, the J end by 4 bases, with 11 bases between. The CDR3 sequence is CASSRLYNEKLFF. Here the CDR3 DNA reads TGTGCCAGTTCCAGGCTTTATAATGAAAAACTGTTTTTT.

The chain joins TRBV10-3 to TRBJ2-7, with D perhaps matching TRBD2 (6 bases). CDR1 and CDR2 (germline): ENHRY, SYGVKD. The CDR3 length is 15 residues. The germline V and J ends were trimmed by 8 bases and 2 bases, with 19 bases remaining between them. CDR3 nucleotides: TGTGCCATCGGAACGGGAGCTGGTGTCGCCTACGAGCAGTACTTC. Translating gives CAIGTGAGVAYEQYF.

The V and J genes are TRBV6-5 and TRBJ1-3, with a possible D match to TRBD1 (5 bases). With 10 bases removed from V and 0 bases from J, the gap between germline ends came to 10 bases. Germline V gives CDR1 MNHEY, CDR2 SVGAGI. The CDR3 is made up of 13 amino acids. The DNA of the CDR3 is TGTGCCACCCGACAGAGCTCTGGAAACACCATATATTTT. This sequence encodes CATRQSSGNTIYF.

CDR3 in DNA: TGTGCCACCAGTATGACAGGTCCTTCTGAAAAACTGTTTTTT. Protein: CATSMTGPSEKLFF. This chain connects TRBV24-1 to TRBJ1-4; weak D call: TRBD1 (6 bases). The CDR3 is 14 amino acids. Trimming took 6 bases from V and 7 from J, leaving 14 bases between them. Per the germline V gene, CDR1 is KGHDR and CDR2 is SFDVKD.

The rearrangement links TRBV5-1 to TRBJ1-1; the match to TRBD1 covers 12 bases. The CDR3 spans 17 residues. Germline CDR1 and CDR2: SGHRS and YFSETQ. Germline trimming cut 4 bases from V and 2 bases from J; bases unmatched to any gene: 9. This CDR3 reads CASSLGTGGGRNTEAFF. CDR3 sequence (DNA): TGCGCCAGCAGCCTAGGGACAGGGGGCGGTCGAAACACTGAAGCTTTCTTT.

This clone was seen once. This chain joins TRBV11-3 and TRBJ2-2; D may be TRBD1 (6 bases). The CDR3 is 13 residues long. Trimming left V 5 bases short and J 6 bases short, with 10 bases between. Germline values: CDR1 SGHNT, CDR2 YENEEA. The CDR3 protein is CASSPQGSGELFF. The CDR3 nucleotides read TGTGCCAGCAGCCCGCAGGGGTCCGGGGAGCTGTTTTTT. Drawing the rest from reference TRBV11-3 and TRBJ2-2, the complete variable domain is EAGVVQSPRYKIIEKKQPVAFWCNPISGHNTLYWYLQNLGQGPELLIRYENEEAVDDSQLPKDRFSAERLKGVDSTLKIQPAELGDSAVYLCASSPQGSGELFFGEGSRLTVL.

This chain links TRBV18 with TRBJ2-3, with a tentative D call TRBD1 (6 bases). V lost 10 bases and J lost 6, with 20 bases in between. Per germline, CDR1 KGHSH and CDR2 LQKENI. The CDR3 runs 14 residues. The CDR3 DNA is TGTGCCACCTTCCGTGACAGGTTATCCGATACGCAGTATTTT. Translated, it gives CATFRDRLSDTQYF.

This chain links TRBV28 with TRBJ2-7; TRBD1 matches at 9 bases. Germline CDR1 reads MDHEN; CDR2 reads SYDVKM. This CDR3 spans 12 amino acids. V was clipped by 8 bases and J by 6 bases; unmatched bases: 5. The chain's CDR3 is CASWDRVGEQYF. CDR3 in DNA: TGTGCCAGCTGGGACAGGGTTGGCGAGCAGTACTTC.

The chain has TRBV6-5 and TRBJ2-7; 8 nucleotides align to TRBD2. CDR1 and CDR2 (germline): MNHEY, SVGAGI. The V segment lost 5 bases and the J segment 0 bases; nucleotides outside the gene matches: 6. This CDR3 has 15 amino acids. As DNA, the CDR3 is TGTGCCAGCAGTCCCCTCGGGGGGGACTCCTACGAGCAGTACTTC. It is translated as CASSPLGGDSYEQYF.

The DNA for the CDR3 is TGTGCCAGCAGCTTTGACAGTTTGAACACCGGGGAGCTGTTTTTT. This codes for CASSFDSLNTGELFF. The J gene is TRBJ2-2, the V gene TRBV7-6; D is perhaps TRBD1 (5 bases). The CDR3 runs 15 residues. Germline V gene lookup returns CDR1 SGHVS and CDR2 FNYEAQ. Trimming stripped 3 bases from V and 1 base from J, with 9 bases between.

The chain is built from TRBV13 and TRBJ2-7; 7 bases are a match to TRBD1. The CDR3 length is 14 residues. The junction had 4 bases not matched to a gene; V was cut back by 4 bases and J by 1 base. Germline CDR1 reads PRHDT; CDR2 reads FYEKMQ (reference sequence). CDR3 nucleotides: TGTGCCAGCAGCTCCGGGACAGATTCCTACGAGCAGTACTTC. Translated: CASSSGTDSYEQYF.

The chain joins TRBV21-1 to TRBJ1-2. TRBV21-1 constitutes a pseudogene. The CDR3 sequence is 14 residues long. The CDR3 reads CASPGQRINYGYTF. CDR3 nucleotide sequence: TGTGCCAGCCCTGGCCAGCGGATTAACTATGGCTACACCTTC.

J is TRBJ1-5 and V is TRBV19, with 7 bases aligning to TRBD1. V lost 3 bases to trimming and J lost 4 bases; unmatched junction nucleotides: 12. CDR1 LNHDA and CDR2 SQIVND come from the germline V gene (reference sequence). The CDR3 sequence is 17 residues long. CDR3 nucleotide sequence: TGTGCCAGTAGTATCGCCACCGGGACAGCTTTAAATCAGCCCCAGCATTTT. As protein: CASSIATGTALNQPQHF.

A single count supports this clone. The chain is built from TRBV7-3 and TRBJ2-5; possibly TRBD1 for D (6 bases). This CDR3 comprises 16 residues. Germline lookup yields CDR1 SGHTA and CDR2 FQGTGA. V shed 5 bases and J shed 3 bases, with 19 bases lying between them. The CDR3 nucleotides read TGTGCCAGCAGCGACCAGGGGCCAGGGGCAAAAGAGACCCAGTACTTC. This codes for CASSDQGPGAKETQYF.

A remark on this clone: In the same sample, other DNA sequences code for this CDR3. V usage is TRBV15 and J usage is TRBJ2-5, with 7 bases identical to TRBD2. With V trimmed by 1 base and J by 5 bases, 4 bases remained unmatched. The CDR3 extends over 14 amino acids. The V gene's germline CDR1 is LNHNV and CDR2 YYDKDF (reference sequence). The CDR3 sequence is CATSRGGLEETQYF. The CDR3 bases are TGTGCCACCAGCAGAGGCGGACTAGAGGAGACCCAGTACTTC.

The chain combines TRBV5-5 with TRBJ2-7, with a weak D call TRBD1 (5 bases). CDR3 length equals 16 residues. Trimming removed 2 bases at V and 1 base at J, with 16 bases between. Germline V gives CDR1 SGHKS, CDR2 YYEKEE (reference sequence). The CDR3 region is CASSFGSRARSYEQYF. The CDR3 DNA sequence: TGTGCCAGCAGCTTCGGCAGCAGGGCCAGATCCTACGAGCAGTACTTC.